Listed below are T cell receptor beta chains from one sample, sequenced in a study of response to subunit inactivated influenza vaccine. TCRdb called the RT-PCR reads again in MiXCR, with one record for every CDR3 protein. This table has about 570,000 distinct CDR3 sequences, about 10% appearing once. Source: PBMCs from blood, taken on the day of vaccination. Receptors originate from a man in his fifties who received an inactivated influenza vaccine. CDR3s include the opening cysteine and the closing phenylalanine or tryptophan. D genes are given only for firm matches. Only part of the rows carry a size: once, few, many, or a class if the clone is expanded.

D gene: TRBD2; J gene: TRBJ2-1; V gene: TRBV6-5; clone size: few; CDR3 protein: CASSYFTSGRGYNEQFF; CDR3 DNA: TGTGCCAGCAGTTACTTCACTAGCGGGAGGGGGTACAATGAGCAGTTCTTC
D gene: -; J gene: TRBJ2-1; V gene: TRBV5-6; clone size: -; CDR3 protein: CASSWGVYNEQFF; CDR3 DNA: TGTGCCAGCAGCTGGGGGGTTTACAATGAGCAGTTCTTC
D gene: TRBD2; J gene: TRBJ2-3; V gene: TRBV15; clone size: -; CDR3 protein: CATSRPTGPGTSPYF; CDR3 DNA: TGTGCCACCAGCAGACCAACGGGCCCCGGGACTAGTCCGTATTTT
D gene: -; J gene: TRBJ2-2; V gene: TRBV15; clone size: -; CDR3 protein: CATSRVRRAGELFF; CDR3 DNA: TGTGCCACCAGCAGAGTTCGGAGGGCGGGGGAGCTGTTTTTT
D gene: TRBD1; J gene: TRBJ2-2; V gene: TRBV11-2; clone size: -; CDR3 protein: CASSLGTGGHGELFF; CDR3 DNA: TGTGCCAGCAGCTTAGGGACAGGGGGCCACGGGGAGCTGTTTTTT
D gene: TRBD2; J gene: TRBJ2-3; V gene: TRBV29-1; clone size: many; CDR3 protein: CSAGLAGGADTQYF; CDR3 DNA: TGCAGCGCAGGACTAGCGGGGGGGGCAGATACGCAGTATTTT
D gene: TRBD1; J gene: TRBJ2-3; V gene: TRBV15; clone size: -; CDR3 protein: CATSARTGSADTQYF; CDR3 DNA: TGTGCCACCAGCGCCCGGACAGGGTCGGCAGATACGCAGTATTTT
D gene: -; J gene: TRBJ1-2; V gene: TRBV6-5; clone size: few; CDR3 protein: CASSYSTANYGYTF; CDR3 DNA: TGTGCCAGCAGTTACTCGACAGCTAACTATGGCTACACCTTC
D gene: -; J gene: TRBJ2-3; V gene: TRBV7-8; clone size: few; CDR3 protein: CASSLRSGGHTDTQYF; CDR3 DNA: TGTGCCAGCAGCTTAAGATCGGGGGGACACACAGATACGCAGTATTTT
D gene: TRBD1; J gene: TRBJ2-7; V gene: TRBV18; clone size: -; CDR3 protein: CASSLFVDRGYEQYF; CDR3 DNA: TGTGCCAGCTCACTCTTCGTGGACAGGGGCTACGAGCAGTACTTC
D gene: -; J gene: TRBJ1-5; V gene: TRBV5-1; clone size: few; CDR3 protein: CASSLAGEGGQPQHF; CDR3 DNA: TGCGCCAGCAGCTTGGCCGGGGAGGGAGGTCAGCCCCAGCATTTT
D gene: -; J gene: TRBJ2-7; V gene: TRBV5-1; clone size: -; CDR3 protein: CASSQVATYEQYF; CDR3 DNA: TGCGCCAGCAGCCAGGTTGCCACCTACGAGCAGTACTTC
D gene: -; J gene: TRBJ2-1; V gene: TRBV4-3; clone size: -; CDR3 protein: CASSQDQAASRDNEQFF; CDR3 DNA: TGCGCCAGCAGCCAAGATCAGGCTGCTAGCAGGGACAATGAGCAGTTCTTC
D gene: -; J gene: TRBJ2-1; V gene: TRBV12-3/TRBV12-4; clone size: -; CDR3 protein: CASSLGVSGPREQFF; CDR3 DNA: TGTGCCAGCAGTTTAGGAGTTTCAGGCCCCAGAGAGCAGTTCTTC
D gene: -; J gene: TRBJ2-1; V gene: TRBV20-1; clone size: many; CDR3 protein: CSALEFGNEQFF; CDR3 DNA: TGCAGTGCTCTAGAGTTTGGTAATGAGCAGTTCTTC
D gene: -; J gene: TRBJ2-7; V gene: TRBV20-1; clone size: -; CDR3 protein: CSAMRSPSYEQYF; CDR3 DNA: TGCAGTGCTATGCGGTCCCCTTCCTACGAGCAGTACTTC
D gene: -; J gene: TRBJ2-7; V gene: TRBV9; clone size: few; CDR3 protein: CASSGQAGGYEQYF; CDR3 DNA: TGTGCCAGCAGCGGACAGGCGGGTGGATACGAGCAGTACTTC